This T cell receptor (beta chain) was documented in a study of PD-1 blockade in classical Hodgkin lymphoma. Study-wide context: Patients received nivolumab 3 mg/kg intravenously every 2 weeks.

Only in-frame clones appear in the TCRdb table, and some are missing; sequencing was by immunoSEQ multiplex PCR. The table includes tens of thousands of clones, 80% to 90% detected once. No patient escaped relapse after autologous stem cell transplantation, and brentuximab vedotin exposure varied. The germline CDR1 and CDR2 sequences are MNHEY and SVGAGI. With 4 bases removed from V and 8 bases from J, the gap between germline ends came to 20 bases. This CDR3 has 15 residues. Sample: peripheral blood mononuclear cells (PBMCs), taken before the second cycle of nivolumab. The rearrangement uses TRBV6-5 and TRBJ1-2; D unresolved. The receptor was derived from a human donor with classical Hodgkin lymphoma. The CDR3 nucleotides are TGTGCCAGCAGTTCGCGGACGGGCTTCCAAGGAGGCTACACCTTC. Translated: CASSSRTGFQGGYTF.